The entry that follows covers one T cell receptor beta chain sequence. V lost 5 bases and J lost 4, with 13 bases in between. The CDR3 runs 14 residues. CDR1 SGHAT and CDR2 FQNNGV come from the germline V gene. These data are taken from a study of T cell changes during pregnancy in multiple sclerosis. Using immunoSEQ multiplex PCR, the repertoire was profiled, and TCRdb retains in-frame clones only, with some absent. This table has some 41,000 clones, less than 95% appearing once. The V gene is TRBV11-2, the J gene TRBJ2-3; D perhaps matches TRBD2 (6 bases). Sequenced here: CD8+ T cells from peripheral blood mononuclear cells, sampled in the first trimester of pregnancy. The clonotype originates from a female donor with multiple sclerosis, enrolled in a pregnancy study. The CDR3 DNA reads TGTGCCAGCAGCCGCGGGGTAGCCGCAGATACGCAGTATTTT. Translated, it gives CASSRGVAADTQYF.